These 13 T cell receptor beta chains share one sample of origin, sequenced in a study of T cell repertoires in cytomegalovirus infection (dated by TCRdb to about 2019). Sequencing was carried out with an Illumina HiSeq 1500. In-frame beta chains were kept once TCRdb had trimmed the public reads at Q25 with fastp and called clones with MiXCR. Every entry covers one CDR3 protein and lists the most common genes and DNA from its rows. Within this sample are more than 400,000 distinct CDR3 sequences, with about 30% of them counted one time only. Together, the top ten hold about 12% of the sample. Sequencing used PBMCs. The receptors originated from a human donor in good health (CMV status not recorded). Some clones in this sample may be carry-over from other donors' samples.

This chain links TRBV28 with TRBJ2-1; D may correspond to TRBD1 or TRBD2 (5 bases each). Between the trimmed V and J ends, which lost 4 bases and 9 bases, there was a span of 19 bases. This CDR3 contains 15 residues. The V gene's germline CDR1 is MDHEN and CDR2 SYDVKM. The CDR3 DNA reads as TGTGCCAGCAGTTCACTGGGGGAGAAGGTCGGTGAGCAGTTCTTC. It translates to CASSSLGEKVGEQFF.

This clonotype came up many times. The chain carries TRBV7-9 and TRBJ2-1, with D perhaps being TRBD1 or TRBD2 (5 bases each). Trimming pared 5 bases from V and 4 bases from J, leaving 18 bases between. The CDR3 length is 16 residues. Germline CDR1 is SEHNR and CDR2 is FQNEAQ (reference sequence). CDR3 coding DNA: TGTGCCAGCAGCCCCCCCTTGGGACCAGGGTACAATGAGCAGTTCTTC. It is translated as CASSPPLGPGYNEQFF.

The chain is built from TRBV6-2 or TRBV6-3 and TRBJ2-1; TRBD2 is a possible D gene (5 bases). This CDR3 has 14 residues. The ends were cut back, 6 bases at V and 1 base at J, with 10 bases in the middle. Germline V gene data show CDR1 as MNHEY and CDR2 as SVGEGT. This CDR3 reads CASSRTRSYNEQFF. In DNA form, the CDR3 reads TGTGCCAGCAGCCGGACTCGATCCTACAATGAGCAGTTCTTC.

The sample holds a few counts of this clonotype. This chain connects TRBV19 to TRBJ1-1; D unresolved. The CDR3 is 13 residues long. V lost 5 bases and J lost 6, with 13 bases in between. Germline CDR1 is LNHDA and CDR2 is SQIVND (reference sequence). The CDR3 reads CASSSLVGAEAFF. The CDR3 bases are TGTGCCAGTAGTTCTCTAGTCGGGGCTGAAGCTTTCTTT.

This clonotype was detected ten times or more. This sequence joins TRBV7-2 and TRBJ2-3, with 11 bases that match TRBD2. With V trimmed by 1 base and J by 7 bases, 4 bases remained unmatched. This CDR3 contains 15 residues. Germline V gives CDR1 SGHTA, CDR2 FQGNSA. The CDR3 coding sequence is TGTGCCAGCAGCTTAGTGGTAGCGGGAGGGCATACGCAGTATTTT. Translating it yields CASSLVVAGGHTQYF.

This chain links TRBV28 with TRBJ1-1; possibly TRBD1 for D (5 bases). This CDR3 has 18 amino acids. The germline gives CDR1 MDHEN, CDR2 SYDVKM. V was trimmed by 4 bases and J by 6 bases, leaving 27 bases between them. DNA of the CDR3: TGTGCCAGCAGTTCATTCATATCCTCCGAGTCGTGGGGCGCTGAAGCTTTCTTT. Translation: CASSSFISSESWGAEAFF. The full variable domain, rest sourced from reference TRBV28 and TRBJ1-1, is DVKVTQSSRYLVKRTGEKVFLECVQDMDHENMFWYRQDPGLGLRLIYFSYDVKMKEKGDIPEGYSVSREKKERFSLILESASTNQTSMYLCASSSFISSESWGAEAFFGQGTRLTVV.

This rearrangement joins TRBV12-3 or TRBV12-4 to TRBJ1-2; no clear D. This CDR3 has 12 residues. V lost 3 bases and J 4 bases, leaving 6 bases between the germline ends. The CDR3 DNA follows: TGTGCCAGCAGTTTGGCCCCCTATGGCTACACCTTC. It codes for CASSLAPYGYTF.

In its sample, this clonotype was seen a few times. The V gene is TRBV5-1, the J gene TRBJ1-1; no definite D call. The CDR3 sequence is 12 residues long. CDR1 and CDR2 (germline): SGHRS, YFSETQ. Trimming left V 4 bases short and J 5 bases short, with 9 bases between. In DNA form, the CDR3 reads TGCGCCAGCAGCGGTAAAGTAACTGAAGCTTTCTTT. This sequence encodes CASSGKVTEAFF.

This clonotype appeared a few times. CDR3 bases: TGTGCCAGCAGCCAAGTCGAAAGCGGGAGTGGGGATACGCAGTATTTT. The encoded protein is CASSQVESGSGDTQYF. J is TRBJ2-3 and V is TRBV4-2; 8 nucleotides match TRBD2. The trim removed 1 base at V and 6 bases at J, leaving 9 bases unmatched. The length of the CDR3 is 16 residues. Germline CDR1 and CDR2: LGHNA and YNFKEQ.

This clonotype turned up a few times. The rearrangement links TRBV4-2 to TRBJ1-2; 9 bases agree with TRBD1. CDR3 size: 15 residues. Germline V CDR1 and CDR2: LGHNA, YNFKEQ. V lost 0 bases and J lost 5; bases outside the gene matches: 4. CDR3 sequence (DNA): TGTGCCAGCAGCCAAGAGGGACAGGGAAGGTATGGCTACACCTTC. Its translation is CASSQEGQGRYGYTF.

This clonotype was detected only a few times. The chain joins TRBV5-1 to TRBJ2-3; TRBD2 matches at 11 bases. The V gene end was trimmed by 4 bases and the J gene end by 4 bases; junction bases not matched to a gene: 8. This CDR3 has 16 residues. CDR1 and CDR2 (germline): SGHRS, YFSETQ. The CDR3 DNA reads TGCGCCAGCAGCGGATTAGCGGGAGGGCGGGCAGATACGCAGTATTTT. This codes for CASSGLAGGRADTQYF.

V usage is TRBV29-1 and J usage is TRBJ1-3, with D possibly matching TRBD1 (5 bases). The germline V and J ends were trimmed by 4 bases and 1 base, with 14 bases remaining between them. CDR1 is SQVTM, CDR2 ANQGSEA, per germline. This CDR3 has 15 residues. The CDR3 protein is CSVVGAWESGNTIYF. CDR3 nucleotides: TGCAGCGTTGTTGGGGCATGGGAGTCTGGAAACACCATATATTTT.

The sample holds a few counts of this clonotype. The rearrangement uses TRBV10-3 and TRBJ2-7; D gene uncertain. Germline V gene sequence: CDR1 ENHRY, CDR2 SYGVKD. CDR3 length: 15 amino acids. The V gene lost 0 bases and the J gene lost 4 bases, with 13 bases spanning the gap. In nucleotides, the CDR3 is TGTGCCATCAGTGAGTCCCCCTCGGGCAGTTACGAGCAGTACGTC. Amino acid sequence: CAISESPSGSYEQYV.